These T cell receptor beta chains were read from a single sample in a study of T cell changes during pregnancy in multiple sclerosis. Libraries were prepared by immunoSEQ multiplex PCR; TCRdb keeps only in-frame clonotypes and omits some of them. The table has 70,000 to 95,000 clones, 85% to 95% seen once; the top ten hold about 4.5%. The sequencing here drew on peripheral blood, taken in the first trimester of pregnancy. The receptors derive from a female donor with multiple sclerosis, enrolled in a pregnancy study. The CDR3 runs from the conserved cysteine through the conserved F or W. D genes are given only for firm matches.

19 | TRBJ2-7 | TRBD2 | TRBV4-1 | CASSQESRAGVPLSYEQYF
14 | TRBJ1-1 | - | TRBV28 | CASSWTLVNTEAFF
15 | TRBJ1-1 | TRBD1 | TRBV2 | CASRAGQGWNTEAFF
15 | TRBJ2-1 | TRBD1 | TRBV13 | CASRPGQSSYNEQFF
13 | TRBJ2-2 | - | TRBV7-2 | CASKNGNTGELFF
13 | TRBJ2-7 | - | TRBV7-7 | CASSLIQGSEQYF
15 | TRBJ1-5 | - | TRBV5-8 | CASSPAPYSNQPQHF
15 | TRBJ1-2 | - | TRBV9 | CASSGGTSPAYGYTF
13 | TRBJ2-1 | - | TRBV25-1 | CASSEYRGDEQFF
13 | TRBJ1-5 | - | TRBV6-5 | CASSYLSNQPQHF
14 | TRBJ1-1 | - | TRBV19 | CASSTSRGRSEAFF
14 | TRBJ2-1 | TRBD2 | TRBV13 | CASSLGLAGNEQFF
12 | TRBJ1-5 | - | TRBV19 | CASTSGNQPQHF
17 | TRBJ2-7 | - | TRBV30 | CAWSDPWGRTPSYEQYF
14 | TRBJ1-4 | - | TRBV30 | CAWTPEPGGEKLFF
14 | TRBJ2-7 | TRBD2 | TRBV4-1 | CASSQAGGAGEQYF
13 | TRBJ2-7 | TRBD1 | TRBV19 | CASSTRQGGEQYF
14 | TRBJ2-7 | - | TRBV4-2 | CASSQEGLANEQYF
15 | TRBJ2-1 | TRBD2 | TRBV6-5 | CASSYGASGGYEQFF
14 | TRBJ2-4 | - | TRBV6-4 | CASSDSLAENIQYF
16 | TRBJ2-1 | TRBD2 | TRBV7-9 | CASSLATGGTYNEQFF
13 | TRBJ2-7 | TRBD1 | TRBV7-9 | CASSTPGGHEQYF
16 | TRBJ1-1 | - | TRBV10-1 | CASSESGGFMNTEAFF
15 | TRBJ2-2 | TRBD2 | TRBV6-5 | CASRGLAGHTGELFF
16 | TRBJ2-2 | - | TRBV9 | CASSPVRDHRTGELFF
14 | TRBJ1-1 | TRBD1 | TRBV2 | CASSVLTGGTEAFF
17 | TRBJ1-3 | - | TRBV5-1 | CASSLGILTGVGNTIYF
14 | TRBJ2-7 | TRBD2 | TRBV9 | CASSVGGGADEQYF
17 | TRBJ2-1 | - | TRBV9 | CASSDRSGSSPYNEQFF
15 | TRBJ1-1 | TRBD1 | TRBV4-1 | CASSQVGTVNTEAFF
15 | TRBJ2-5 | - | TRBV5-1 | CASSPEGVRGETQYF
15 | TRBJ2-2 | - | TRBV27 | CASSFQGANTGELFF
15 | TRBJ1-2 | TRBD1 | TRBV10-1 | CASSESQTGDYGYTF
13 | TRBJ1-2 | TRBD1 | TRBV5-1 | CASSFTGGWGYTF
13 | TRBJ1-1 | - | TRBV19 | CATETRGNTEAFF
15 | TRBJ2-5 | - | TRBV5-1 | CASSTNQGGRETQYF
13 | TRBJ1-1 | - | TRBV5-1 | CASSIGQNTEAFF
14 | TRBJ2-1 | - | TRBV19 | CASSYVGGANEQFF
12 | TRBJ2-5 | TRBD1 | TRBV2 | CASREQGETQYF
15 | TRBJ2-6 | - | TRBV23-1 | CASSQCGVGANVLTF
18 | TRBJ2-1 | TRBD2 | TRBV29-1 | CSVEDPGARVGGADEQFF
14 | TRBJ1-2 | TRBD1 | TRBV2 | CASSGDRGLYGYTF
17 | TRBJ2-3 | TRBD1 | TRBV5-1 | CASSHGPRQGSTDTQYF
15 | TRBJ2-3 | TRBD2 | TRBV30 | CAWGSGGPFTDTQYF
15 | TRBJ1-1 | TRBD1 | TRBV19 | CASSYTGGARTEAFF
17 | TRBJ1-1 | TRBD1 | TRBV5-6 | CASSRDRETVRTAEAFF